A selection of T cell receptor beta chains follows, all from one sample in a study of blood T cell repertoires in COVID-19. Repertoires were generated with immunoSEQ multiplex PCR, while TCRdb's copy carries only in-frame clones and drops some. The sample holds approximately 320,000 clones, about nine tenths seen once. Source material: peripheral blood. The origin of the receptors is a woman aged 25 to 39 with COVID-19, enrolled during active disease. The conserved cysteine and the conserved F or W are not part of the CDR3 here. Some rows mark clone size as missing; the rest say once, few, many or name a class of expanded clone.

NA | TRBV5-1 | ASSPDRGNQPQH
NA | TRBV11-3 | ASSFAGGPIQY
NA | TRBV2 | ASLKGWGATGELF
NA | TRBV5-6 | ASSPVEMDGYT
NA | TRBV11-2 | ASSSNRGRPWEKLF
NA | TRBV5-8 | ASSPKRETQY
NA | TRBV7-9 | ANKNLQGPNTGELF
few | TRBV5-1 | ASSSAYEQY
NA | TRBV19 | ASRPQGANTEAF
NA | TRBV28 | ASSLQAAGDSPLH
NA | TRBV19 | ATSPQGAQTEAF